Described below is a single T cell receptor beta chain sequence and its context. Original processing notes: Estimates of nucleated cell counts were drawn from the amplification of reference gene primers. Produced via immunoSEQ multiplex PCR; TCRdb's table is partial and in-frame only. V, J and clone size are taken as reported in that table, and D and trimming were inferred from the DNA itself. This sample has approximately 29,000 clones; approximately 84% occur once, and the top ten carry around 16%. The data stem from a study of blood T cell repertoires in COVID-19. Overall study: From the United States, Italy and Spain came samples of acute and convalescent COVID-19. PBMCs, B-cell-depleted T cells, or T cells were the source of the cDNA or gDNA that made up the material.

The receptor's source is a woman aged 55 to 70 with acute or convalescent COVID-19. The sample consisted of peripheral blood.

This chain's CDR3 is CASPTGGHPNTGELFF. The CDR3 coding sequence is TGTGCCAGTCCCACCGGCGGTCATCCGAACACCGGGGAGCTGTTTTTT. The chain employs TRBV5-5 and TRBJ2-2; D is unclear. The CDR3 loop spans 16 amino acids. Germline V gene sequence: CDR1 SGHKS, CDR2 YYEKEE (reference sequence). V was pared by 8 bases and J by 0 bases, with 17 bases between.